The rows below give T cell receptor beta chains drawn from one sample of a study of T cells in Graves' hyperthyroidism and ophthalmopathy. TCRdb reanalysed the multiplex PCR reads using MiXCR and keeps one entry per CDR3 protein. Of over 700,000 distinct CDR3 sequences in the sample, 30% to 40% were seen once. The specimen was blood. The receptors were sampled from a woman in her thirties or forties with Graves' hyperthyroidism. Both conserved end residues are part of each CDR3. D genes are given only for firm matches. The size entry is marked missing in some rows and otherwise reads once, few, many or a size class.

TGTGCCAGCAGCGGAACTATGAACACTGAAGCTTTCTTT,CASSGTMNTEAFF,-,TRBV9,many,TRBJ1-1
TGTGCCATATTACCGGGACAGGGAGGAGGCGAGCAGTACTTC,CAILPGQGGGEQYF,TRBD1,TRBV10-3,-,TRBJ2-7
TGTGCCAGCAGCTTGGAGGGAAGAGACAACTATGGCTACACCTTC,CASSLEGRDNYGYTF,-,TRBV5-6,many,TRBJ1-2
TGTGCCTCAATACCGGGACAGGGATACTCTGGAAACACCATATATTTT,CASIPGQGYSGNTIYF,TRBD1,TRBV10-3,many,TRBJ1-3
TGCAGTGCTAGGGATAGTGGGATCACTGAAGCTTTCTTT,CSARDSGITEAFF,-,TRBV20-1,few,TRBJ1-1
TGTGCCAGCAGTCCGGAGGACGGGGCCAACGTCCTGACTTTC,CASSPEDGANVLTF,-,TRBV27,-,TRBJ2-6
TGTGCCAGCAGTTACAACAGGGGACAATCACCCCTCCACTTT,CASSYNRGQSPLHF,TRBD1,TRBV6-5,many,TRBJ1-6
TGTGCCAGCAGTTCCCCACTCGGACATAACTCTGGGGCCAACGTCCTGACTTTC,CASSSPLGHNSGANVLTF,-,TRBV6-5,-,TRBJ2-6
TGTGCCAGCAGTGTGACTAGCGACCTTCGGGACGAGCAGTACTTC,CASSVTSDLRDEQYF,TRBD2,TRBV6-1,-,TRBJ2-7
TGCGCCAACAGCGTCTGGGGCAGGGCCCTAGAAGCTTTCTTT,CANSVWGRALEAFF,-,TRBV5-1,-,TRBJ1-1
TGTGCCAGCAGCTTAGGTGCAAGGTCGACAGCTAGCAATCAGCCCCAGCATTTT,CASSLGARSTASNQPQHF,-,TRBV7-9,many,TRBJ1-5
TGTGCCAGCAGTCCCGGGACAGGGTGCTGCTATGGCTACACCTTC,CASSPGTGCCYGYTF,TRBD1,TRBV6-5,few,TRBJ1-2
TGTGCCAGCCGAAGGGAAAGGCTCAACAATGAAAAACTGTTTTTT,CASRRERLNNEKLFF,-,TRBV24-1,-,TRBJ1-4
TGCAGTGCCGACCCGGGGGGCTACGAGCAGTACTTC,CSADPGGYEQYF,TRBD2,TRBV20-1,many,TRBJ2-7
TGTGCCAGCAAATCGGGGACGGACACTGAAGCTTTCTTT,CASKSGTDTEAFF,-,TRBV19,many,TRBJ1-1
TGTGCCACCAGCAGAGCGGCGAATCCTAGAGGTTCACCCCTCCACTTT,CATSRAANPRGSPLHF,-,TRBV15,many,TRBJ1-6